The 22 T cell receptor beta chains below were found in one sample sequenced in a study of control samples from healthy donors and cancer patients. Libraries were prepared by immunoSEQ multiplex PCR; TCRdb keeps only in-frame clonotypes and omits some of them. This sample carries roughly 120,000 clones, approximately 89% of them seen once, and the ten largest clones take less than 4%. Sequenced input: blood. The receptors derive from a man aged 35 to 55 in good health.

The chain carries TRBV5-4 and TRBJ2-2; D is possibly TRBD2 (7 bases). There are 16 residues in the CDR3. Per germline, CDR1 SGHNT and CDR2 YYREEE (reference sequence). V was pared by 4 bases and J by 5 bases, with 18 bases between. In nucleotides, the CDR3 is TGTGCCAGCAGCCCGGGGGGCATAAGTTATACCGGGGAGCTGTTTTTT. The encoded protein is CASSPGGISYTGELFF.

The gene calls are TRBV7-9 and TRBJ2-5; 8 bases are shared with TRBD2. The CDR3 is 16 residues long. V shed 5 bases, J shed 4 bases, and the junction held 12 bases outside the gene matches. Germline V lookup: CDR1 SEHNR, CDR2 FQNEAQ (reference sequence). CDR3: CASSALASGGGETQYF. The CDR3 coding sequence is TGTGCCAGCAGCGCTCTTGCCAGCGGGGGCGGAGAGACCCAGTACTTC.

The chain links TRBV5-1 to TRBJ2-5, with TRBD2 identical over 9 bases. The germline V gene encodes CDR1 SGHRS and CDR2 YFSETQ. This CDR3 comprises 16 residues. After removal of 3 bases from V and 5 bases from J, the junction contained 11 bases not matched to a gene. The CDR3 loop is CASSSRAGGQGETQYF. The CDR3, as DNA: TGCGCCAGCAGCTCCAGAGCGGGGGGCCAGGGGGAGACCCAGTACTTC.

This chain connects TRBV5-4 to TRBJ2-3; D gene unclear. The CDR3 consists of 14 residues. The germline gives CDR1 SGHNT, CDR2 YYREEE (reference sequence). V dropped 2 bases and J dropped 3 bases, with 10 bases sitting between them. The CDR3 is CASSFRAGTDTQYF. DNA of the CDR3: TGTGCCAGCAGCTTTAGAGCTGGGACAGATACGCAGTATTTT.

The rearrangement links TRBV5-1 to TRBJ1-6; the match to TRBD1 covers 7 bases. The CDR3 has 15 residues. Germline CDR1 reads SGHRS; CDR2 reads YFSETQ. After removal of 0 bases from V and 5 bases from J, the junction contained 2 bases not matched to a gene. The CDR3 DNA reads TGCGCCAGCAGCTTGGACACAGGGGATAATTCACCCCTCCACTTT. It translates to CASSLDTGDNSPLHF.

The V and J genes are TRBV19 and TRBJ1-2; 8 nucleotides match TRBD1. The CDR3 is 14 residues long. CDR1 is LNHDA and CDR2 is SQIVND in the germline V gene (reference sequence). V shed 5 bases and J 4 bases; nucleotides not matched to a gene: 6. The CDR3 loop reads CASSLGQGGYGYTF. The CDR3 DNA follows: TGTGCCAGTAGTTTAGGACAGGGCGGCTATGGCTACACCTTC.

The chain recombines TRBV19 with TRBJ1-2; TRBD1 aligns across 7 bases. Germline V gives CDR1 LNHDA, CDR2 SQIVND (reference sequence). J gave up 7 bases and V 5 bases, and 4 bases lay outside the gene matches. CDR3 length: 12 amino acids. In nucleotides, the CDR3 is TGTGCCAGTAGTGTCGACAGGGCTGGCTACACCTTC. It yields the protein CASSVDRAGYTF.

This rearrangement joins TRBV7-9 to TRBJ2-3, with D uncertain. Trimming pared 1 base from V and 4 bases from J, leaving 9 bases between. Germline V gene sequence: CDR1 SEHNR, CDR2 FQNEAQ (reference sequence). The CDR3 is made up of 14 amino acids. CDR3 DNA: TGTGCCAGCAGCTTAGAGAAGGCCGCAGATACGCAGTATTTT. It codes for CASSLEKAADTQYF.

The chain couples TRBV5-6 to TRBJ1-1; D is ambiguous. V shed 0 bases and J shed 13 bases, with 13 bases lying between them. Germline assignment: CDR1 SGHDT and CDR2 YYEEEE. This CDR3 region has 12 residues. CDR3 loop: CASSLGSVKSFF. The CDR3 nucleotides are TGTGCCAGCAGCTTGGGGTCAGTTAAGAGTTTCTTT.

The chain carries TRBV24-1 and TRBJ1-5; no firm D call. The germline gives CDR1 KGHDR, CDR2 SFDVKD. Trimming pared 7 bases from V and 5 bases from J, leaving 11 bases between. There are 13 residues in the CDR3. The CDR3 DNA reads TGTGCCACCAGGGCGACGGCCCATCAGCCCCAGCATTTT. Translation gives CATRATAHQPQHF.

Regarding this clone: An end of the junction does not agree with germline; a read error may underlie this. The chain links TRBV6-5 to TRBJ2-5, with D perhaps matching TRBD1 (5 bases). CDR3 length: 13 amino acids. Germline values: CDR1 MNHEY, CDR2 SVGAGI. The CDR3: CASSDSDRETQYF. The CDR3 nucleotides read TGTGCCAGCAGTGACTCTGACAGAGAGACCCAGTACTTC.

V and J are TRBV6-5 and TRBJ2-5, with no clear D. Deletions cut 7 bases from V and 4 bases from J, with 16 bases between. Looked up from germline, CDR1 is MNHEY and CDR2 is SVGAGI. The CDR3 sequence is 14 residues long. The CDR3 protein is CASKPSMRTETQYF. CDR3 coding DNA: TGTGCCAGCAAACCGTCGATGCGGACAGAGACCCAGTACTTC.

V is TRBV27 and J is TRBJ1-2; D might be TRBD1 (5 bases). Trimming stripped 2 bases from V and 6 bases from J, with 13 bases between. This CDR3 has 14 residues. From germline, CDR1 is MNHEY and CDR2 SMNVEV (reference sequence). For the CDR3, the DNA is TGTGCCAGCAGTTTAGGAGGGGCAGGGAATGGCTACACCTTC. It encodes CASSLGGAGNGYTF.

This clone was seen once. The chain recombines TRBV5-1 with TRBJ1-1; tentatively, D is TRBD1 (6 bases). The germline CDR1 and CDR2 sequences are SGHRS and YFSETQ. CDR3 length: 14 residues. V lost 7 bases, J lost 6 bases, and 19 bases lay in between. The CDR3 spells CASRISQGTSEAFF. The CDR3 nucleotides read TGCGCCAGCCGAATAAGCCAGGGGACCTCTGAAGCTTTCTTT.

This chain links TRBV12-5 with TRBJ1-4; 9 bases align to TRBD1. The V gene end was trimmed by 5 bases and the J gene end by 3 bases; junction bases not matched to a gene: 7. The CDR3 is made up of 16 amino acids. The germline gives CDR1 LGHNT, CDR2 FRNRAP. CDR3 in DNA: TGTGCTAGTGGTCCCTGGGACAGGGAGGCTAATGAAAAACTGTTTTTT. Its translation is CASGPWDREANEKLFF.

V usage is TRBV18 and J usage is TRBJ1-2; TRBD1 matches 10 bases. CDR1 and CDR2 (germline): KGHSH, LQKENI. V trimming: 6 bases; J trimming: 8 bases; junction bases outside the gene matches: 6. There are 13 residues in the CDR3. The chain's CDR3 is CASSGQGDSGYTF. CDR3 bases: TGTGCCAGCTCCGGACAGGGGGATAGCGGCTACACCTTC.

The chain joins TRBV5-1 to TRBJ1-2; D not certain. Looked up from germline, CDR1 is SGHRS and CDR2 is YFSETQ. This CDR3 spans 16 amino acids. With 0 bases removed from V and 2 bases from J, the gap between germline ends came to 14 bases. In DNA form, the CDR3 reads TGCGCCAGCAGCTTGGTTCCCAAGGAGACGAACTATGGCTACACCTTC. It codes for CASSLVPKETNYGYTF.

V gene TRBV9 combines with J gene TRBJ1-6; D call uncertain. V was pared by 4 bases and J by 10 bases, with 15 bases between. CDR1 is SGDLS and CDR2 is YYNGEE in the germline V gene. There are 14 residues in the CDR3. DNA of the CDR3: TGTGCCAGCAGCAATAACGCTCTGACCTCACCCCTCCACTTT. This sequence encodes CASSNNALTSPLHF.

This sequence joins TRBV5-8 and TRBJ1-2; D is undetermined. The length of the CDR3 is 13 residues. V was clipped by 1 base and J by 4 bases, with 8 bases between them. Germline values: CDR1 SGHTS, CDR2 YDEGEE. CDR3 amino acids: CASSLSRLYGYTF. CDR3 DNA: TGTGCCAGCAGCTTGAGCCGTCTCTATGGCTACACCTTC.

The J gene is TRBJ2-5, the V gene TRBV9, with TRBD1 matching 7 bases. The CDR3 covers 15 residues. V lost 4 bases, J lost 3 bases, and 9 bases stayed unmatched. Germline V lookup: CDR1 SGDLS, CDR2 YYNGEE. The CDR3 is CASSSETGPEETQYF. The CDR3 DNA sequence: TGTGCCAGCAGCTCCGAGACAGGGCCCGAAGAGACCCAGTACTTC.

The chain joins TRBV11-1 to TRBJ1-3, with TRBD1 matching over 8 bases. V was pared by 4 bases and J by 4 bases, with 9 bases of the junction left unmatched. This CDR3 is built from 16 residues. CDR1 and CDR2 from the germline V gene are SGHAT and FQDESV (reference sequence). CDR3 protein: CASSYTGTGRGNTIYF. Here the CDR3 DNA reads TGTGCCAGCAGCTATACCGGGACAGGAAGGGGAAACACCATATATTTT.

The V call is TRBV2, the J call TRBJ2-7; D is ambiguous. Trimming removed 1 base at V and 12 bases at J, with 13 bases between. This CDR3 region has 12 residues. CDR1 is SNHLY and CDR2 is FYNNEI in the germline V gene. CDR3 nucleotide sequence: TGTGCCAGCAGTGAAGAGACCTCAACATGGTACTTC. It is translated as CASSEETSTWYF.